These T cell receptor beta chains were read from a single sample in a study of T cells in Graves' hyperthyroidism and ophthalmopathy. Using its own MiXCR run on the multiplex PCR reads, TCRdb lists one record per CDR3 protein. The sample shows some 510,000 distinct CDR3 sequences, about a fifth of them seen only once. What was sequenced was blood. The origin of the receptors is a young man with Graves' hyperthyroidism. CDR3s include the opening cysteine and the closing phenylalanine or tryptophan. D genes are given only for firm matches. The listing skips clone size in some rows; elsewhere it reads once, few, many or a size class.

TRBJ2-5 many TRBV29-1 NA TGCAGCGCCCTGGCAAGCCAAGAGACCCAGTACTTC CSALASQETQYF
TRBJ2-4 NA TRBV11-2 NA TGTTCCAGCAGCTTGGTGGGGCTAGCCAAAAACATTCAGTACTTC CSSSLVGLAKNIQYF
TRBJ1-2 many TRBV6-1 NA TGTGCCAGCAGTACGGGGCCGGGCTATGGCTACACCTTC CASSTGPGYGYTF
TRBJ1-2 many TRBV6-2/TRBV6-3 NA TGTGCCAGCAGTTACTCCAGGCAGACCTATGGCTACACCTTC CASSYSRQTYGYTF
TRBJ2-7 many TRBV5-1 NA TGCGCCAGCAGCTTTCTGACCACTAGCTCCGAGCAGTACTTC CASSFLTTSSEQYF
TRBJ2-5 NA TRBV6-5 TRBD1 TGTGCCAGCAGTAACCCGGGACAGGGGGCGCCGGAGACCCAGTACTTC CASSNPGQGAPETQYF
TRBJ2-5 many TRBV19 TRBD2 TGTGCCAGTAGGACTAGCGGGGAGACCCAGTACTTC CASRTSGETQYF
TRBJ2-5 many TRBV19 NA TGTGCCAGTAGTATCGAGTTGGCCCGGCGGGAGACCCAGTACTTC CASSIELARRETQYF
TRBJ2-7 NA TRBV11-3 NA TGTGCCAGCAGCTTAGGAGGTCTCGGGGTTTACGAGCAGTACTTC CASSLGGLGVYEQYF
TRBJ1-1 many TRBV7-9 NA TGTGCCAGCAGCTCGGGGCCCCCCCAAGACGCTTTCTTT CASSSGPPQDAFF
TRBJ2-7 many TRBV2 TRBD1 TGTGCCAGCAGTGCTGGGGGACAGGGACTTTACGAGCAGTACTTC CASSAGGQGLYEQYF
TRBJ2-7 NA TRBV7-8 TRBD1 TGTGCCAGCATCTCTCAATCCCGGGACAGGTTTTTCTACGAGCAGTACTTC CASISQSRDRFFYEQYF
TRBJ1-6 few TRBV30 NA TGTGCCTGGACTGGGGGGGATAATTCACCCCTCCACTTT CAWTGGDNSPLHF
TRBJ2-2 many TRBV6-4 NA TGTGCCAGCAGAGAGGGGACCGGGGAGCTGTTTTTT CASREGTGELFF
TRBJ2-7 NA TRBV20-1 TRBD1 TGCAGTGCTACCCCCTGGGACAGGGTCTACGAGCAGTACTTC CSATPWDRVYEQYF
TRBJ2-2 few TRBV6-5 TRBD1 TGTGCCAGCAGTTGGACAGGGGGTCCCGGGGAGCTGTTTTTT CASSWTGGPGELFF
TRBJ2-5 many TRBV7-8 TRBD1 TGTGCCAGCAGCCAGACAGGGAGAGAGACCCAGTACTTC CASSQTGRETQYF
TRBJ2-5 many TRBV14 NA TGTGCCAGCAGCGGAAAAAAGACCAGGACTGCGCTGGGAGAGACCCAGTACTTC CASSGKKTRTALGETQYF
TRBJ1-1 many TRBV29-1 NA TGCAGCGTTGCCCGGAATCTTCACACTGAAGCTTTCTTT CSVARNLHTEAFF
TRBJ2-7 once TRBV12-3/TRBV12-4 TRBD1 TGTGCCAGCAGCCCAACAGGGGATCCTTACGAGCAGTACTTC CASSPTGDPYEQYF
TRBJ1-5 many TRBV30 TRBD1 TGTGCCTTCATTGACAGGGGATTCAATCAGCCCCAGCATTTT CAFIDRGFNQPQHF
TRBJ1-3 many TRBV12-3/TRBV12-4 NA TGTGCCAGCAAAAATTCTGGAAACACCATATATTTT CASKNSGNTIYF
TRBJ2-7 few TRBV2 TRBD1 TGTGCCAGCAGTGAAGCGCCGGCAGGGGGCTACGAGCAGTACTTC CASSEAPAGGYEQYF
TRBJ2-5 NA TRBV6-1 TRBD2 TGTGCCAGCCAACCGCTAGCGGGCATTCCGGAGACCCAGTACTTC CASQPLAGIPETQYF
TRBJ2-5 many TRBV6-1 NA TGTGCCAGCGGGACGACAACTCGCGGGGAGACCCAGTACTTC CASGTTTRGETQYF